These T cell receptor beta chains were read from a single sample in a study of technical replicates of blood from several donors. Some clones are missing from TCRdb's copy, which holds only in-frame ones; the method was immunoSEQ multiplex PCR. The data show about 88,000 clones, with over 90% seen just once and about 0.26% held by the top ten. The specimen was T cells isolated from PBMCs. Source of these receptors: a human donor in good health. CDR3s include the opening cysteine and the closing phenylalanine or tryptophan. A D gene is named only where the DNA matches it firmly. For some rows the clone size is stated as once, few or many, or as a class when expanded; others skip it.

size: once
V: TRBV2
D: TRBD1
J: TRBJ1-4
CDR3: CASRPSNRGPLIATNEKLFF
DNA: TGTGCCAGCAGGCCCTCAAACAGGGGACCCCTCATTGCAACTAATGAAAAACTGTTTTTT

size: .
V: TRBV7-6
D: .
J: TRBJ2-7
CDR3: CASGLRSYEQYF
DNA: TGTGCCAGCGGACTACGCTCCTACGAGCAGTACTTC

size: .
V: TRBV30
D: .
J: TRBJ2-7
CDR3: CAWRHRGRGEQYF
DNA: TGTGCCTGGAGGCATAGGGGTCGTGGCGAGCAGTACTTC

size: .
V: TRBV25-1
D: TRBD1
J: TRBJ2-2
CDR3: CASGGQGNTGELFF
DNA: TGTGCCAGCGGAGGACAGGGAAACACCGGGGAGCTGTTTTTT

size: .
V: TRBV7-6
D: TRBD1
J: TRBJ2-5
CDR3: CASSWSGTGRETQYF
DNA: TGTGCCAGCAGCTGGTCTGGGACAGGGAGAGAGACCCAGTACTTC

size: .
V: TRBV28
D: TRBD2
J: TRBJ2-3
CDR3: CASSLMTSGRSDTQYF
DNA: TGTGCCAGCAGTTTAATGACTAGCGGGAGATCAGATACGCAGTATTTT

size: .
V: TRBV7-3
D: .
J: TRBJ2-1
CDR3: CASSLTPGLEQFF
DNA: TGTGCCAGCAGCTTAACCCCAGGTTTGGAGCAGTTCTTC

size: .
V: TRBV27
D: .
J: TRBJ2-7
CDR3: CASSLSVYAYEQYF
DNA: TGTGCCAGCAGTTTATCCGTCTATGCCTACGAGCAGTACTTC

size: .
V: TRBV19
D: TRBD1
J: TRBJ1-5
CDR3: CASRPTGVLIRNQPQHF
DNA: TGTGCCAGTAGACCTACAGGGGTTCTTATCCGCAATCAGCCCCAGCATTTT

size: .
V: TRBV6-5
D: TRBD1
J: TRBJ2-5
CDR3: CASQRQGLGQETQYF
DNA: TGTGCCAGCCAAAGACAGGGGCTTGGCCAAGAGACCCAGTACTTC

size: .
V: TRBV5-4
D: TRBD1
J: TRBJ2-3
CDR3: CASRRTGARTDTQYF
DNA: TGTGCCAGCAGACGGACAGGGGCCCGCACAGATACGCAGTATTTT

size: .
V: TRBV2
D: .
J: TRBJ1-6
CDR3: CASSEYGGDSPLHF
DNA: TGTGCCAGCAGTGAATATGGCGGGGATTCACCCCTCCACTTT

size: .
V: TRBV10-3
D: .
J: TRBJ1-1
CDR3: CAITQGLGAAFF
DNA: TGTGCCATCACCCAGGGACTTGGAGCAGCTTTCTTT

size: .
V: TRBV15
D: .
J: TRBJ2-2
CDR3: CATSRVRGDGELFF
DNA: TGTGCCACCAGCAGGGTACGCGGGGACGGGGAGCTGTTTTTT

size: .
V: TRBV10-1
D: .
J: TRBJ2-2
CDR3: CATRAGFSGGELFF
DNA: TGCGCCACCCGAGCCGGGTTCAGTGGCGGGGAGCTGTTTTTT

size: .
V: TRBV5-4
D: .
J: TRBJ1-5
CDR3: CASSPGGEQPQHF
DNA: TGTGCCAGCAGCCCCGGGGGAGAACAGCCCCAGCATTTT

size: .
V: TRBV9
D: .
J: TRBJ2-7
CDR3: CASSVGREYEQYF
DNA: TGTGCCAGCAGCGTCGGCAGGGAATACGAGCAGTACTTC

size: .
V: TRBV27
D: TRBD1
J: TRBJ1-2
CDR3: CASKIDRETPNYGYTF
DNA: TGTGCCAGCAAGATAGACAGGGAGACCCCTAACTATGGCTACACCTTC

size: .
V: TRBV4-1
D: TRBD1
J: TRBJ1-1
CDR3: CASSQPQGADTEAFF
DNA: TGCGCCAGCAGCCAACCACAGGGGGCGGACACTGAAGCTTTCTTT

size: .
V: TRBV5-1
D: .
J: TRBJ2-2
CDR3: CASSLVQSDTGELFF
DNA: TGCGCCAGCAGCTTGGTACAGTCTGACACCGGGGAGCTGTTTTTT

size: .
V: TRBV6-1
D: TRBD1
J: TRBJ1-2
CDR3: CASSEFGTGRLANYGYTF
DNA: TGTGCCAGCAGTGAATTCGGGACAGGGCGTCTCGCTAACTATGGCTACACCTTC

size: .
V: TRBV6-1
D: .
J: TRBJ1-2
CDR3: CASSDRRGDNYGYTF
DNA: TGTGCCAGCAGTGATAGAAGAGGAGACAACTATGGCTACACCTTC

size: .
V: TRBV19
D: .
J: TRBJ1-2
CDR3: CASRDGFYGYTF
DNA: TGTGCCAGTAGAGACGGGTTTTATGGCTACACCTTC

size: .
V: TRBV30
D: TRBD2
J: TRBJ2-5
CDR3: CAWSTGGETQYF
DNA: TGTGCCTGGAGTACGGGGGGGGAGACCCAGTACTTC

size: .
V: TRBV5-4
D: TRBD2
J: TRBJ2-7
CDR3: CASSQGTSGSYEQYF
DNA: TGTGCCAGCAGCCAGGGGACTAGCGGCTCCTACGAGCAGTACTTC

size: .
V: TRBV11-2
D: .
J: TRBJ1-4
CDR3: CASSPRGLGREKLFF
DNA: TGTGCCAGCAGCCCCCGGGGTCTAGGACGGGAAAAACTGTTTTTT

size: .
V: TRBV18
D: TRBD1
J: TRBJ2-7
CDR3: CASSPPGSGTGSYEQYF
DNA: TGTGCCAGCTCACCACCGGGGTCCGGGACAGGATCCTACGAGCAGTACTTC

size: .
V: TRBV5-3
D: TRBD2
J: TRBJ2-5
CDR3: CARSSLAGVCVLETQYF
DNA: TGTGCCAGAAGCTCCCTAGCGGGGGTGTGTGTACTAGAGACCCAGTACTTC

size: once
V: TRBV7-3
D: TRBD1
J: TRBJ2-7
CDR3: CASSLKGQGSYEQYF
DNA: TGTGCCAGCAGCTTGAAGGGACAGGGCTCCTACGAGCAGTACTTC

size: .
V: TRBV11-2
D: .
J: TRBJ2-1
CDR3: CASSIASRGPYNEQFF
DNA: TGTGCCAGCAGCATCGCATCGCGGGGGCCCTACAATGAGCAGTTCTTC

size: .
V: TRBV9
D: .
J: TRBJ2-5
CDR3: CASSVEADIIETQYF
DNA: TGTGCCAGCAGCGTAGAAGCCGATATAATTGAGACCCAGTACTTC

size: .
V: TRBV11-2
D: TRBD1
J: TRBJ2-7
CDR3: CASSFTGGPSSYEQYF
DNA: TGTGCCAGCAGCTTTACAGGGGGCCCTAGCTCCTACGAGCAGTACTTC

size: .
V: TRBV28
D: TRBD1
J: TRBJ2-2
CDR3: CASSFQPGQGSSGELFF
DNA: TGTGCCAGCAGCTTTCAACCGGGACAGGGGTCGAGCGGGGAGCTGTTTTTT

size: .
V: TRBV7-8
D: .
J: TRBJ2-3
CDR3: CASSPGTDTQYF
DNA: TGTGCCAGCAGCCCTGGCACAGATACGCAGTATTTT

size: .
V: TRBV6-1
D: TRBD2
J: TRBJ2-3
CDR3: CATCQRGGTDTQYF
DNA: TGTGCCACGTGCCAGCGGGGGGGCACAGATACGCAGTATTTT

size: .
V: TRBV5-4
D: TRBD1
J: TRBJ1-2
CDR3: CASSTQGASYGYTF
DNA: TGTGCCAGCAGCACACAGGGGGCGAGCTATGGCTACACCTTC

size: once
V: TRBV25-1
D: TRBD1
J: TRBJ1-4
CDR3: CASSPTGTGGWANEKLFF
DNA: TGTGCCAGCAGCCCTACCGGGACAGGGGGGTGGGCTAATGAAAAACTGTTTTTT

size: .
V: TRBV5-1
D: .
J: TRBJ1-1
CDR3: CASSLVDSLNTEAFF
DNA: TGCGCCAGCAGCTTGGTCGACAGTCTGAACACTGAAGCTTTCTTT

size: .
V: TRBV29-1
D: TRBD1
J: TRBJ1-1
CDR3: CSVWDSETEAFF
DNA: TGCAGCGTTTGGGACAGCGAGACTGAAGCTTTCTTT

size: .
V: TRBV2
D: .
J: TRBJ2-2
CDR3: CASTWQNTGELFF
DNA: TGTGCCAGCACTTGGCAGAACACCGGGGAGCTGTTTTTT

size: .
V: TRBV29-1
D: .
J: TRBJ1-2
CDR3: CSVQVTKPNLGGYTF
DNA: TGCAGCGTCCAGGTTACCAAACCCAACCTCGGAGGCTACACCTTC

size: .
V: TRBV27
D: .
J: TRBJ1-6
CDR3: CASSLSGQGLGVSYNSPLHF
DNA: TGTGCCAGCAGTTTATCAGGCCAGGGCTTAGGGGTATCCTATAATTCACCCCTCCACTTT

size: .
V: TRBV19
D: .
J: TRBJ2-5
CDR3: CASSIDSGGQETQYF
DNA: TGTGCCAGTAGTATAGATTCGGGTGGGCAAGAGACCCAGTACTTC

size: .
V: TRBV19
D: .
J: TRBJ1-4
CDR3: CASNKGALPTNEKLFF
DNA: TGTGCCTCGAATAAAGGAGCGCTGCCAACTAATGAAAAACTGTTTTTT

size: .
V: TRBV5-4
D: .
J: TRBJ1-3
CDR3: CASSLNPGFSGNTIYF
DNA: TGTGCCAGCAGCTTGAATCCGGGATTCTCTGGAAACACCATATATTTT

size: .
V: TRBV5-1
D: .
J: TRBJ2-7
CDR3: CASSVGGDRIAEQYF
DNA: TGCGCCAGCAGCGTCGGAGGGGACAGAATTGCCGAGCAGTACTTC